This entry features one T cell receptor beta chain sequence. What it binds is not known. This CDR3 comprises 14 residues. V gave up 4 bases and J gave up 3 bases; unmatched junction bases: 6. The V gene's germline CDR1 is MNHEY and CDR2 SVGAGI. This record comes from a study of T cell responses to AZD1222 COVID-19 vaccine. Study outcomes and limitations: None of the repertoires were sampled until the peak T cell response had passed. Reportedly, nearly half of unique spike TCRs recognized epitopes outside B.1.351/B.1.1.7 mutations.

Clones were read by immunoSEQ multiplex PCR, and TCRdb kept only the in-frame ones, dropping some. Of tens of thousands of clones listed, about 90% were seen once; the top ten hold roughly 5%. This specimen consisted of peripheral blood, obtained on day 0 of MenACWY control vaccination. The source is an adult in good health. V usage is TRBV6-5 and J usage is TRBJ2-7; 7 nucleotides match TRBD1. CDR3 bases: TGTGCCAGCAGTTCGACAGGGCCTGGCTACGAGCAGTACTTC. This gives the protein CASSSTGPGYEQYF.